This TCR beta chain was sequenced during a study of regulatory T cells in long-lasting Graves disease. In building TCR beta libraries, iRepertoire HTBI primers were used together with Arm-PCR of CDR3 regions. Via MiXCR, TCRdb re-called the multiplex PCR reads, giving one row per CDR3 protein. The table lists about half a million distinct CDR3 sequences, approximately 23% of them singletons, with roughly 14% in the top ten. As to time point: persistent/refractory GD, antithyroid drugs over 5 years with positive TRAb. TCR sequences were obtained from RNA taken from PBMCs. The table lists this clonotype with a few counts. The sequence derives from a female donor with Graves disease. The sample here was peripheral blood mononuclear cells (PBMCs), taken when the disease was refractory, from a patient treated with antithyroid drugs.

The DNA for the CDR3 is TGTGCCAGCAGTTTATTTGTCGACCAGCCCCAGCATTTT. Its translation: CASSLFVDQPQHF. The genes are TRBV28 and TRBJ1-5; D remains unclear. Germline loops: CDR1 MDHEN, CDR2 SYDVKM. This CDR3 comprises 13 residues. V was pared by 1 base and J by 7 bases, with 8 bases between.